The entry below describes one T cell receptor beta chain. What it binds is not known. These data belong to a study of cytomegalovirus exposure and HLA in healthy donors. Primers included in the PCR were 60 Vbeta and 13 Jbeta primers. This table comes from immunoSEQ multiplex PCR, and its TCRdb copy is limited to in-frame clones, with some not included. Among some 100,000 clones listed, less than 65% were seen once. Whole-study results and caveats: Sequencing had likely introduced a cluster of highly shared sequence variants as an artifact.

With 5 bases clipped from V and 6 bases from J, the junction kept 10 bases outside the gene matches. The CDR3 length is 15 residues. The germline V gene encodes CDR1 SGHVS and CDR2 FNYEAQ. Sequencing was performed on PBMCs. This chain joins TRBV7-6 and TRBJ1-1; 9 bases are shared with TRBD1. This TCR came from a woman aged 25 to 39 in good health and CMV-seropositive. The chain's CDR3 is CASSQTTGGFPEAFF. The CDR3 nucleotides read TGTGCCAGCAGCCAAACGACAGGGGGATTCCCTGAAGCTTTCTTT.